These T cell receptor beta chains were read from a single sample in a study of T cell responses to AZD1222 COVID-19 vaccine. This table comes from immunoSEQ multiplex PCR, and its TCRdb copy is limited to in-frame clones, with some not included. Here the sample spans roughly 100,000 clones, 91% being singletons. The starting material was peripheral blood, obtained on day 0 of AZD1222 vaccination. The receptor source for this set is an adult in good health. Both conserved end residues are part of each CDR3. The D gene is left open where the match is weak. The size entry is marked missing in some rows and otherwise reads once, few, many or a size class.

>-|TRBV5-6|-|TRBJ1-1
CASSFSTEAFF
TGTGCCAGCAGCTTTAGCACTGAAGCTTTCTTT
>-|TRBV27|-|TRBJ2-7
CASRSDPATYEQYF
TGTGCCAGCAGGAGCGATCCCGCCACATACGAGCAGTACTTC
>-|TRBV24-1|-|TRBJ1-1
CAPPSGVDEDTEAFF
TGTGCCCCCCCTTCGGGGGTAGATGAGGACACTGAAGCTTTCTTT
>-|TRBV19|TRBD1|TRBJ1-4
CASSSPDRGPSNEKLFF
TGTGCCAGTAGTAGCCCGGACAGGGGGCCGTCTAATGAAAAACTGTTTTTT
>-|TRBV7-9|TRBD1|TRBJ1-1
CASSPRQGLSEAFF
TGTGCCAGCAGCCCGCGACAGGGTTTGTCTGAAGCTTTCTTT
>-|TRBV14|-|TRBJ2-7
CASSHEGRTYEQYF
TGTGCCAGCAGCCACGAAGGGAGGACCTACGAGCAGTACTTC
>-|TRBV7-7|-|TRBJ2-5
CASSFRPEPHETQYF
TGTGCCAGCAGCTTCCGTCCGGAGCCCCACGAGACCCAGTACTTC
>-|TRBV5-1|-|TRBJ1-1
CASSSHPSTEAFF
TGCGCCAGCAGCTCACACCCATCCACTGAAGCTTTCTTT
>-|TRBV11-2|-|TRBJ1-3
CASSLVRGTGNTIYF
TGTGCCAGCAGCTTAGTCCGGGGAACGGGAAACACCATATATTTT
>-|TRBV19|TRBD1|TRBJ2-7
CASSKSTGEYEQYF
TGTGCCAGTAGCAAATCGACAGGGGAGTACGAGCAGTACTTC
>-|TRBV7-2|-|TRBJ2-7
CASSLSYEQYF
TGTGCCAGCAGCCTCTCCTACGAGCAGTACTTC
>-|TRBV13|TRBD1|TRBJ2-7
CASSLENRGHEQYF
TGTGCCAGCAGCTTAGAAAACAGGGGCCACGAGCAGTACTTC
>-|TRBV6-5|-|TRBJ2-7
CASSSPLYEQYF
TGTGCCAGCAGCAGCCCCTTATACGAGCAGTACTTC
>-|TRBV19|-|TRBJ2-7
CASSPPGVPIYYEQYF
TGTGCCAGTAGTCCACCGGGAGTGCCAATTTACTACGAGCAGTACTTC
>-|TRBV29-1|-|TRBJ2-7
CSAAGTTGVSYEQYF
TGCAGCGCTGCTGGAACGACAGGCGTCTCCTACGAGCAGTACTTC
>-|TRBV27|-|TRBJ2-4
CASSRTGYRSEVAKNIQYF
TGTGCCAGCAGTAGAACAGGTTATCGGTCTGAGGTAGCCAAAAACATTCAGTACTTC
>-|TRBV9|-|TRBJ1-4
CASGPVGRRATNEKLFF
TGTGCCAGCGGGCCCGTGGGAAGAAGAGCAACTAATGAAAAACTGTTTTTT
>once|TRBV5-1|-|TRBJ1-5
CASSLGLSNQPQHF
TGCGCCAGCAGCTTGGGATTAAGCAATCAGCCCCAGCATTTT
>-|TRBV27|-|TRBJ1-1
CASSLEGGGMNTEAFF
TGTGCCAGCAGTTTAGAGGGGGGCGGTATGAACACTGAAGCTTTCTTT
>-|TRBV5-1|TRBD2|TRBJ2-1
CASKQLAGGYNEQFF
TGCGCCAGCAAGCAACTAGCGGGAGGTTACAATGAGCAGTTCTTC
>once|TRBV4-2|TRBD2|TRBJ2-2
CASSQDAGVVPGELFF
TGTGCCAGCAGCCAAGATGCGGGAGTGGTTCCCGGGGAGCTGTTTTTT
>once|TRBV10-3|-|TRBJ2-3
CAISDPQGEGTDTQYF
TGTGCCATCAGTGACCCCCAGGGGGAGGGCACAGATACGCAGTATTTT
>-|TRBV4-3|-|TRBJ2-3
CASSQEMVTDTQYF
TGCGCCAGCAGCCAAGAAATGGTGACAGATACGCAGTATTTT
>-|TRBV28|-|TRBJ1-5
CASSRDFNQPQHF
TGTGCCAGCAGTAGAGACTTCAATCAGCCCCAGCATTTT
>once|TRBV5-6|-|TRBJ2-1
CASKLRAGNEQFF
TGTGCCAGCAAGTTAAGGGCTGGCAATGAGCAGTTCTTC
>-|TRBV7-3|TRBD1|TRBJ2-7
CASSLTRGRIHEQYF
TGTGCCAGCAGCTTAACGAGGGGGCGCATCCACGAGCAGTACTTC